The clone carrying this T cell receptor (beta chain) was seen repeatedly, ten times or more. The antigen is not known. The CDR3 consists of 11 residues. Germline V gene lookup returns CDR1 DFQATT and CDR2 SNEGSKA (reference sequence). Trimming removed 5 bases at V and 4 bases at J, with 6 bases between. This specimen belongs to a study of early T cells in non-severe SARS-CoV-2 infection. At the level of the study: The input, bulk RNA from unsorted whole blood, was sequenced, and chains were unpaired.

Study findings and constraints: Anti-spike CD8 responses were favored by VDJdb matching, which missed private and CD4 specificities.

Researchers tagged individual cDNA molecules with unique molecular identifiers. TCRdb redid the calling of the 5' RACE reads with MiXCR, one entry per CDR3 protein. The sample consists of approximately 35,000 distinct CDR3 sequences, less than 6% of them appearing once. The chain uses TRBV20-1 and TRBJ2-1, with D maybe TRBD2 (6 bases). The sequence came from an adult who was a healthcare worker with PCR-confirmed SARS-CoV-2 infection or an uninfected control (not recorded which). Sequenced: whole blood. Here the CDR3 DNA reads TGCAGTGCTGGGACTTACAATGAGCAGTTCTTC. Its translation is CSAGTYNEQFF.